This T cell receptor beta chain was profiled in a study of spatial heterogeneity in lung cancer. Looking at the study overall: The donors, fewer than 95 patients with untreated early-stage non-small cell lung cancer, provided the samples.

One entry per CDR3 protein results from TCRdb running MiXCR on the 5' RACE reads. The data hold approximately 30,000 distinct CDR3 sequences, with about 10% observed a single time. The CDR3 is 11 residues long. With respect to this clonotype: A much larger clone differs from this one at a single base, so this may be a read error.

Indicated time point: blood at routine non-recurrence follow-up after resection. Whole RNA was taken from tumor, nontumor lung or frozen PBMC; it was then sequenced unsorted. The origin of this receptor is a female donor with early-stage non-small cell lung cancer. This sample comprised PBMCs, obtained at follow-up. This chain joins TRBV12-3 or TRBV12-4 and TRBJ2-7; either TRBD1 or TRBD2 may supply D (5 bases each). The CDR3 reads CANSPGPASYF. The CDR3 coding sequence is TGTGCCAACAGTCCGGGACCGGCAAGCTACTTC.